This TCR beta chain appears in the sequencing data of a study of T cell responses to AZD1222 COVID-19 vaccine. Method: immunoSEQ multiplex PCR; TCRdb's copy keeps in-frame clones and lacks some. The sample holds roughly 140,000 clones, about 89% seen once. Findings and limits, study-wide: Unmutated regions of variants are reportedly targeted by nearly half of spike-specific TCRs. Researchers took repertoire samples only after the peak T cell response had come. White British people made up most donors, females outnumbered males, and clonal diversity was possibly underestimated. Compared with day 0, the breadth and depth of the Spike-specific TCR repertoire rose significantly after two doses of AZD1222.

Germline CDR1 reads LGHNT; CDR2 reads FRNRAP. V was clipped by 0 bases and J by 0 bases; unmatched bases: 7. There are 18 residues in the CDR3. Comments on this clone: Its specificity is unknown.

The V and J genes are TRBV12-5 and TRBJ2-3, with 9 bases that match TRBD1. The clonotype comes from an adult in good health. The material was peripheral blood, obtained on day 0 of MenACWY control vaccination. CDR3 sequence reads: CASGLVLSGTGSTDTQYF. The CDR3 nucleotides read TGTGCTAGTGGTTTGGTACTCTCCGGGACAGGGAGCACAGATACGCAGTATTTT.